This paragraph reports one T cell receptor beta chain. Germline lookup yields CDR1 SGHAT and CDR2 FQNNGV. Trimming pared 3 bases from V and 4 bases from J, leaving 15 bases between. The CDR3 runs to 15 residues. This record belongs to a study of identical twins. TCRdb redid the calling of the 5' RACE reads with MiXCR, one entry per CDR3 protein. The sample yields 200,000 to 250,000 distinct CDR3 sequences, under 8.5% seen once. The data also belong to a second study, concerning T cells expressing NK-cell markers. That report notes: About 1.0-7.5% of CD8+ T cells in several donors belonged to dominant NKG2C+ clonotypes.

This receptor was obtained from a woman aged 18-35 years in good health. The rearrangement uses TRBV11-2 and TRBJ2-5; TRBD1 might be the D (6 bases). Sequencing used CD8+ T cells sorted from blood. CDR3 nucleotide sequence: TGTGCCAGCAGCTTTGGGGGCCTCTCCGGAGAGACCCAGTACTTC. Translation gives CASSFGGLSGETQYF.